The 10 T cell receptor beta chains given below trace back to one sample, sequenced in a study of cytomegalovirus exposure and HLA in healthy donors. The primer mix had 60 Vbeta and 13 Jbeta primers. The table came from immunoSEQ multiplex PCR; TCRdb's copy has only in-frame clones and leaves some out. The sample lists about 160,000 clones; 80% to 85% were seen once. The sequencing sample was made of PBMCs. Source of these receptors: a girl aged 2-10 years in good health and CMV-seropositive.

The chain recombines TRBV5-4 with TRBJ1-4; 8 bases are shared with TRBD1. CDR1 SGHNT and CDR2 YYREEE come from the germline V gene (reference sequence). The length of the CDR3 is 15 residues. V lost 0 bases to trimming and J lost 6 bases; unmatched junction nucleotides: 4. CDR3 amino acids: CASSLAATGDEKLFF. The CDR3 DNA reads as TGTGCCAGCAGCTTGGCCGCGACAGGGGATGAAAAACTGTTTTTT.

V usage is TRBV30 and J usage is TRBJ2-6, with a tentative D call TRBD2 (5 bases). The CDR3 sequence is 16 residues long. From germline, CDR1 is GTSNPN and CDR2 SVGIG (reference sequence). V gave up 0 bases and J gave up 2 bases, with 11 bases separating them. CDR3 sequence (DNA): TGTGCCTGGAGTGTACAAGGAGGAGCTGGGGCCAACGTCCTGACTTTC. The encoded protein is CAWSVQGGAGANVLTF.

The chain is built from TRBV5-1 and TRBJ1-1; the D gene is possibly TRBD1 (6 bases). Germline CDR1 reads SGHRS; CDR2 reads YFSETQ. This CDR3 has 14 amino acids. V lost 5 bases and J 3 bases, leaving 14 bases between the germline ends. The CDR3 region has the DNA TGCGCCAGCAGAAGGGTGGGGGCGGACACTGAAGCTTTCTTT. As protein: CASRRVGADTEAFF.

This sequence joins TRBV25-1 and TRBJ1-2, with no clear D. Germline CDR1 is MGHDK and CDR2 is SYGVNS. Trimming pared 2 bases from V and 8 bases from J, leaving 15 bases between. This CDR3 region has 14 residues. Here the CDR3 DNA reads TGTGCCAGCAGTGAAGAGTCGGGGTTAGGAGGCTACACCTTC. It translates to CASSEESGLGGYTF.

This chain connects TRBV2 to TRBJ1-1, with D possibly matching TRBD1 (6 bases). CDR3 length equals 14 residues. Germline V lookup: CDR1 SNHLY, CDR2 FYNNEI. V was cut by 6 bases and J by 3 bases, with 14 bases left in between. The CDR3 DNA follows: TGTGCCAGCAGGGGCAGGGGTGCGGACACTGAAGCTTTCTTT. Translating it yields CASRGRGADTEAFF.

J is TRBJ2-1 and V is TRBV7-3, with TRBD2 matching 11 bases. CDR3 length: 15 amino acids. Trimming took 8 bases from V and 4 from J; bases not matched to a gene: 7. Per germline, CDR1 SGHTA and CDR2 FQGTGA. This chain's CDR3 is CASGSGRGGYNEQFF. The CDR3, as DNA: TGTGCCAGCGGTAGCGGGAGGGGGGGGTACAATGAGCAGTTCTTC.

This clone came up once. V and J are TRBV5-1 and TRBJ2-1; the D gene is possibly TRBD2 (6 bases). Germline-derived CDR1 and CDR2 are SGHRS and YFSETQ. With 1 base removed from V and 15 bases from J, the gap between germline ends came to 17 bases. CDR3 size: 13 residues. Written as DNA, the CDR3 is TGCGCCAGCAGCTTGTCTGAAACGGGAGACCGGTTCTTC. Protein: CASSLSETGDRFF.

V usage is TRBV7-9 and J usage is TRBJ2-3; 7 bases match TRBD2. V trimming: 6 bases; J trimming: 0 bases; junction bases outside the gene matches: 9. The CDR3 length is 16 residues. The germline CDR1 and CDR2 sequences are SEHNR and FQNEAQ (reference sequence). Written as DNA, the CDR3 is TGTGCCAGCAGGACTCGTCCCGGGGGGAGCACAGATACGCAGTATTTT. It encodes CASRTRPGGSTDTQYF.

The rearrangement links TRBV10-3 to TRBJ2-3; 9 positions match TRBD2. CDR3 length equals 16 residues. The ends lost 0 bases at V and 4 bases at J; junction bases unmatched: 5. The germline V gene encodes CDR1 ENHRY and CDR2 SYGVKD. CDR3 in amino acids: CAISESLAGSADTQYF. The CDR3 bases are TGTGCCATCAGTGAGTCCCTAGCGGGATCCGCAGATACGCAGTATTTT.

The chain is built from TRBV9 and TRBJ1-4, with D perhaps matching TRBD1 (5 bases). Trimming cost V 3 bases and J 4 bases, with 10 bases left between them. The CDR3 covers 14 residues. Germline-derived CDR1 and CDR2 are SGDLS and YYNGEE. CDR3 region: CASSGLGGNEKLFF. Here the CDR3 DNA reads TGTGCCAGCAGCGGACTCGGGGGTAATGAAAAACTGTTTTTT.